This is a list of T cell receptor beta chains from one sample in a study of T cell changes during pregnancy in multiple sclerosis. Only in-frame clones appear in the TCRdb table, and some are missing; sequencing was by immunoSEQ multiplex PCR. The table lists about 45,000 clones, under 95% of them singletons. The sequencing used CD4+ T cells from peripheral blood mononuclear cells, collected in the third trimester of pregnancy. These receptors were taken from a female donor with multiple sclerosis, enrolled in a pregnancy study. CDR3s include the opening cysteine and the closing phenylalanine or tryptophan. D genes are given only for firm matches. Clone size is stated in some rows and not others, as once, few, many or a class when expanded.

J: TRBJ2-1
V: TRBV6-5
size: .
D: TRBD1
DNA: TGTGCCAGCAGCCAGGGGGACAGGCGATACAATGAGCAGTTCTTC
CDR3: CASSQGDRRYNEQFF

J: TRBJ2-7
V: TRBV10-3
size: .
D: .
DNA: TGTGCCTCAGGAGAGGGCGGGATTTTCTACGAGCAGTACTTC
CDR3: CASGEGGIFYEQYF

J: TRBJ2-3
V: TRBV11-3
size: .
D: TRBD2
DNA: TGTGCCAGCAGCCTATCCGGGACTAGCGGGAGGGCCGCAGATACGCAGTATTTT
CDR3: CASSLSGTSGRAADTQYF

J: TRBJ1-2
V: TRBV5-6
size: .
D: TRBD1
DNA: TGTGCCAGCAGCTTATCCGGGACAGGGAACTATGGCTACACCTTC
CDR3: CASSLSGTGNYGYTF

J: TRBJ2-7
V: TRBV5-6
size: .
D: .
DNA: TGTGCCAGCAGCTTGGGTAATAGCGGCATCTACGAGCAGTACTTC
CDR3: CASSLGNSGIYEQYF

J: TRBJ1-1
V: TRBV19
size: .
D: TRBD1
DNA: TGTGCCAGTAGTGGGGACAGGCGGATGAACACTGAAGCTTTCTTT
CDR3: CASSGDRRMNTEAFF

J: TRBJ2-1
V: TRBV6-4
size: .
D: .
DNA: TGTGCCACTCCGAATGAGCAGTTCTTC
CDR3: CATPNEQFF

J: TRBJ2-7
V: TRBV7-3
size: .
D: TRBD2
DNA: TGTGCCAGCAGCGAGGGACTAGCGGGTCGACACGAGCAGTACTTC
CDR3: CASSEGLAGRHEQYF

J: TRBJ1-3
V: TRBV9
size: medium-sized
D: TRBD1
DNA: TGTGCCAGCACCTTAAGCCCTGTGGCAGGGGGCTCTGGAAACACCATATATTTT
CDR3: CASTLSPVAGGSGNTIYF

J: TRBJ1-1
V: TRBV30
size: .
D: .
DNA: TGTGCCTGGATAGGCCTACAGGTCGCTGAAGCTTTCTTT
CDR3: CAWIGLQVAEAFF

J: TRBJ2-1
V: TRBV9
size: .
D: TRBD2
DNA: TGTGCCAGCAGCTCCCAGCCGGGACTAGCGGGAAACAATGAGCAGTTCTTC
CDR3: CASSSQPGLAGNNEQFF

J: TRBJ2-1
V: TRBV4-2
size: .
D: .
DNA: TGTGCCAGCAGCCAAGACAGTCAGGGGAATGAGCAGTTCTTC
CDR3: CASSQDSQGNEQFF

J: TRBJ2-1
V: TRBV18
size: .
D: .
DNA: TGTGCCAGCTCACCAGATCAATTAGCGCTTTACAATGAGCAGTTCTTC
CDR3: CASSPDQLALYNEQFF

J: TRBJ1-1
V: TRBV27
size: .
D: .
DNA: TGTGCCAGCAGCTTAACAGGGAAACCGAACGAAGCTTTCTTT
CDR3: CASSLTGKPNEAFF

J: TRBJ2-3
V: TRBV5-1
size: .
D: .
DNA: TGCGCCAGCAGCTTGGAGCGGCCACCAGATACGCAGTATTTT
CDR3: CASSLERPPDTQYF

J: TRBJ1-5
V: TRBV7-3
size: .
D: .
DNA: TGTGCCAGCAGCTTAAGGCTATATTCGGGGGGTCCCCTATATAGCAATCAGCCCCAGCATTTT
CDR3: CASSLRLYSGGPLYSNQPQHF

J: TRBJ1-2
V: TRBV18
size: .
D: TRBD1
DNA: TGTGCCAGCTCCCGGACAGGGGGCGGTGATGGCTACACCTTC
CDR3: CASSRTGGGDGYTF

J: TRBJ2-3
V: TRBV7-2
size: .
D: .
DNA: TGTGCCAGCATGTTCGGGTTGAGCACAGATACGCAGTATTTT
CDR3: CASMFGLSTDTQYF

J: TRBJ2-1
V: TRBV7-3
size: .
D: TRBD2
DNA: TGTGCCAGCGGGCTAGCGGGTGGGAATGAGCAGTTCTTC
CDR3: CASGLAGGNEQFF

J: TRBJ1-1
V: TRBV7-8
size: .
D: .
DNA: TGTGCCAGCAGCTTATACGGGAAAGGCACTGAAGCTTTCTTT
CDR3: CASSLYGKGTEAFF

J: TRBJ2-1
V: TRBV29-1
size: .
D: TRBD2
DNA: TGCAGCGTTGAAGGGGGTAGCGGGAGACCACCCCACAATGAGCAGTTCTTC
CDR3: CSVEGGSGRPPHNEQFF

J: TRBJ2-1
V: TRBV7-9
size: .
D: .
DNA: TGTGCCAGCAGCTTAGAGGGTCAGGGCTATGAGCAGTTCTTC
CDR3: CASSLEGQGYEQFF

J: TRBJ2-5
V: TRBV28
size: .
D: .
DNA: TGTGCCAGCAAAAACAGGAGGGGTGGACAAGAGACCCAGTACTTC
CDR3: CASKNRRGGQETQYF

J: TRBJ1-1
V: TRBV11-1
size: once
D: .
DNA: TGTGCCAGCCGCGATCCGGGGACCCCGGGGGGTGAAGCTTTCTTT
CDR3: CASRDPGTPGGEAFF

J: TRBJ2-5
V: TRBV4-1
size: .
D: TRBD2
DNA: TGCGCCAGCAGCCAACCTGCTAGCGGGAGGGCGTTGTCGGAGACCCAGTACTTC
CDR3: CASSQPASGRALSETQYF

J: TRBJ1-5
V: TRBV2
size: once
D: .
DNA: TGTGCCAGCAGTGAGCTCAGTAGCAATCAGCCCCAGCATTTT
CDR3: CASSELSSNQPQHF

J: TRBJ2-1
V: TRBV5-5
size: .
D: TRBD1
DNA: TGTGCCAGCAGCTTACGGGACAGGGATTACAATGAGCAGTTCTTC
CDR3: CASSLRDRDYNEQFF

J: TRBJ2-1
V: TRBV4-1
size: .
D: TRBD2
DNA: TGCGCCAGCAGCCAGCTATTGCGGGAGTCTTATGAGCAGTTCTTC
CDR3: CASSQLLRESYEQFF

J: TRBJ2-3
V: TRBV2
size: .
D: .
DNA: TGTGCCAGCAGTGACAGCGATCACGAGCCTTATAGCACAGATACGCAGTATTTT
CDR3: CASSDSDHEPYSTDTQYF

J: TRBJ2-1
V: TRBV6-5
size: .
D: TRBD2
DNA: TGTGCCAGCAGTTACTCTGCGGGAGGAAATGAGCAGTTCTTC
CDR3: CASSYSAGGNEQFF

J: TRBJ2-3
V: TRBV7-2
size: .
D: TRBD2
DNA: TGTGCCAGCAGCCGGCATGGCGGGAGGGCCCCGGCAGATACGCAGTATTTT
CDR3: CASSRHGGRAPADTQYF

J: TRBJ2-6
V: TRBV19
size: .
D: .
DNA: TGTGCCAGTACTGATTTATCAGGGACTGGGGCCAACGTCCTGACTTTC
CDR3: CASTDLSGTGANVLTF

J: TRBJ2-3
V: TRBV19
size: .
D: .
DNA: TGTGCCAGTAGTGAGGGAGTCGGGGCAGATACGCAGTATTTT
CDR3: CASSEGVGADTQYF

J: TRBJ2-3
V: TRBV4-3
size: .
D: TRBD2
DNA: TGCGCCAGCAGCCAAAATCACGGGAGGGCGGTCAGCACAGATACGCAGTATTTT
CDR3: CASSQNHGRAVSTDTQYF

J: TRBJ2-2
V: TRBV18
size: .
D: .
DNA: TGTGCCAGCTCAGAGGTGACAGGACACACCGGGGAGCTGTTTTTT
CDR3: CASSEVTGHTGELFF

J: TRBJ2-1
V: TRBV6-5
size: medium-sized
D: .
DNA: TGTGCCAGCAGCCCGCGGAACTACAATGAGCAGTTCTTC
CDR3: CASSPRNYNEQFF

J: TRBJ2-5
V: TRBV4-1
size: .
D: TRBD2
DNA: TGCGCCAGCAGCCAGGTAGCGGGACCTTCGACCCAGTACTTC
CDR3: CASSQVAGPSTQYF

J: TRBJ2-3
V: TRBV6-1
size: .
D: .
DNA: TGTGCCAGCAGTGAAGGGCTTCTGGATACGCAGTATTTT
CDR3: CASSEGLLDTQYF

J: TRBJ2-7
V: TRBV27
size: .
D: TRBD2
DNA: TGTGCCAGCAGTTTGCGGGGGAGAAAACAAGGAGAGCAGTACTTC
CDR3: CASSLRGRKQGEQYF

J: TRBJ2-6
V: TRBV5-6
size: .
D: .
DNA: TGTGCCAGCAGCTCTACAGGGCGCTCTGGGGCCAACGTCCTGACTTTC
CDR3: CASSSTGRSGANVLTF

J: TRBJ1-2
V: TRBV6-1
size: .
D: .
DNA: TGTGCCAGCAGGATCTATGTCGAAGACTATGGCTACACCTTC
CDR3: CASRIYVEDYGYTF

J: TRBJ2-1
V: TRBV4-3
size: .
D: TRBD2
DNA: TGCGCCAGCAGCCATATGGGGACTAGCGGATACAATGAGCAGTTCTTC
CDR3: CASSHMGTSGYNEQFF

J: TRBJ1-3
V: TRBV5-6
size: .
D: .
DNA: TGTGCCAGCAGCCGGCGGGGAGGGACAATGGTCGGAAACACCATATATTTT
CDR3: CASSRRGGTMVGNTIYF

J: TRBJ2-3
V: TRBV7-2
size: .
D: TRBD2
DNA: TGTGCCAGCAGCTTCCCTCGATATCGGCGGGAGGTCACAGATACGCAGTATTTT
CDR3: CASSFPRYRREVTDTQYF

J: TRBJ2-2
V: TRBV7-3
size: .
D: .
DNA: TGTGCCAGCAGCTTAATGGGGCAAGCCGGGGAGCTGTTTTTT
CDR3: CASSLMGQAGELFF

J: TRBJ1-4
V: TRBV5-1
size: .
D: .
DNA: TGCGCCAGCAGACCGAACATCGGGTCTAATGAAAAACTGTTTTTT
CDR3: CASRPNIGSNEKLFF

J: TRBJ2-3
V: TRBV25-1
size: .
D: .
DNA: TGTGCCAGCAGTGACGGGGGACTCCACTATGGGCAGTATTTT
CDR3: CASSDGGLHYGQYF

J: TRBJ2-1
V: TRBV5-1
size: .
D: .
DNA: TGCGCCAGCAGCTTGGGGGGTAAGGGGTCCTACAATGAGCAGTTCTTC
CDR3: CASSLGGKGSYNEQFF

J: TRBJ1-3
V: TRBV28
size: .
D: .
DNA: TGTGCCAGCAGTTTAGGAGGATCTGGAAACACCATATATTTT
CDR3: CASSLGGSGNTIYF

J: TRBJ2-3
V: TRBV11-3
size: .
D: TRBD2
DNA: TGTGCCAGCAGCTTAGCATTAGCGGGAGTCACAGATACGCAGTATTTT
CDR3: CASSLALAGVTDTQYF

J: TRBJ1-2
V: TRBV28
size: .
D: .
DNA: TGTGCCAGCAGTTCGGAATCACAGATCTATGGCTACACCTTC
CDR3: CASSSESQIYGYTF

J: TRBJ2-7
V: TRBV11-2
size: .
D: .
DNA: TGTGCCAGCAGCCCGACTGCTGGGCCGACGACTATTTACGAGCAGTACTTC
CDR3: CASSPTAGPTTIYEQYF

J: TRBJ1-5
V: TRBV18
size: .
D: .
DNA: TGTGCCAGCTCCTCGGGACTGATCAATCAGCCCCAGCATTTT
CDR3: CASSSGLINQPQHF

J: TRBJ1-1
V: TRBV27
size: .
D: .
DNA: TGTGCCAGCAGTCAGCCCGCCCAGGGAACACTGAAGCTTTTCTTT
CDR3: CASSQPAQGTLKLFF

J: TRBJ2-6
V: TRBV7-3
size: .
D: .
DNA: TGTGCCAGCAGCCCGGTTGCTGTCTCTGGGGCCAACGTCCTGACTTTC
CDR3: CASSPVAVSGANVLTF

J: TRBJ2-4
V: TRBV4-2
size: .
D: .
DNA: TGTGCCAGCAGCCAAGTTAACGAACTAGCCAAAAACATTCAGTACTTC
CDR3: CASSQVNELAKNIQYF

J: TRBJ1-1
V: TRBV2
size: .
D: .
DNA: TGTGCCAGCAGTGATCGGGGTGTTGAAGCTTTCTTT
CDR3: CASSDRGVEAFF

J: TRBJ2-5
V: TRBV27
size: .
D: .
DNA: TGTGCCAGCAGTTCTCACATCCAAGAGACCCAGTACTTC
CDR3: CASSSHIQETQYF

J: TRBJ2-7
V: TRBV14
size: .
D: .
DNA: TGTGCCAGCAGGAGAGGAGGGCTTGGGCCCTACGAGCAGTACTTC
CDR3: CASRRGGLGPYEQYF

J: TRBJ2-7
V: TRBV19
size: .
D: .
DNA: TGTGCCAGTAGTATAGTAATCGGGAGCTACGAGCAGTACTTC
CDR3: CASSIVIGSYEQYF